This entry lists 30 T cell receptor beta chains sequenced from one sample in a study of PD-1 blockade in classical Hodgkin lymphoma. Time point meaning: cycle 4 day 1 (C4D1), after about 6 weeks of nivolumab. After autologous stem cell transplantation all patients relapsed, and prior brentuximab vedotin exposure differed between cohorts. Some clones are missing from TCRdb's copy, which holds only in-frame ones; the method was immunoSEQ multiplex PCR. The data contain around 100,000 clones, 90% of them singletons. This specimen was peripheral blood mononuclear cells (PBMCs), taken before the fourth cycle of nivolumab. The receptors were sampled from a human donor with classical Hodgkin lymphoma.

This chain joins TRBV4-1 and TRBJ2-7; D possibly uses TRBD1 or TRBD2 (5 bases each). The CDR3 is 16 amino acids. The germline gives CDR1 MGHRA, CDR2 YSYEKL. V gave up 0 bases and J gave up 4 bases, with 16 bases separating them. CDR3 sequence reads: CASSQDYGTEPYEQYF. The CDR3 nucleotides read TGCGCCAGCAGCCAAGATTACGGGACGGAACCTTACGAGCAGTACTTC.

The rearrangement uses TRBV11-2 and TRBJ2-1; 10 nucleotides match TRBD2. V lost 4 bases, J lost 2 bases, and 2 bases stayed unmatched. Germline loops: CDR1 SGHAT, CDR2 FQNNGV. This CDR3 comprises 15 residues. CDR3 sequence reads: CASSSLAGPYNEQFF. Written as DNA, the CDR3 is TGTGCCAGCAGCTCACTAGCGGGGCCCTACAATGAGCAGTTCTTC.

This clone came up once. The chain uses TRBV7-2 and TRBJ2-1; 9 bases agree with TRBD1. The CDR3 is 14 amino acids. Germline CDR1 is SGHTA and CDR2 is FQGNSA. V trimming: 5 bases; J trimming: 6 bases; junction bases outside the gene matches: 5. The CDR3 loop reads CASSTDRGGNEQFF. The DNA for the CDR3 is TGTGCCAGCAGCACAGACAGGGGGGGCAATGAGCAGTTCTTC.

This sequence joins TRBV12-5 and TRBJ1-2; D gene unclear. V lost 1 base and J 6 bases, leaving 18 bases between the germline ends. Germline CDR1 and CDR2: LGHNT and FRNRAP. CDR3 size: 16 residues. The CDR3 protein is CASGLGSRGVLDGYTF. The CDR3 region has the DNA TGTGCTAGTGGTTTGGGGTCCCGGGGAGTATTGGATGGCTACACCTTC.

This chain links TRBV28 with TRBJ1-1; no clear D gene. V was clipped by 3 bases and J by 7 bases, with 0 bases between them. Germline assignment: CDR1 MDHEN and CDR2 SYDVKM. The CDR3 runs to 9 residues. The CDR3 is CASSFEAFF. In nucleotides, the CDR3 is TGTGCCAGCAGTTTTGAAGCTTTCTTT.

The chain uses TRBV6-5 and TRBJ2-7; no definite D call. CDR1 is MNHEY and CDR2 is SVGAGI in the germline V gene. With 3 bases removed from V and 2 bases from J, the gap between germline ends came to 11 bases. The CDR3 has 14 amino acids. The CDR3 nucleotides are TGTGCCAGCAGTTATGGAGCTGGGACCTACGAGCAGTACTTC. Its protein is CASSYGAGTYEQYF.

This chain joins TRBV21-1 and TRBJ2-5; TRBD1, the table's D call, lacks a check against the DNA. TRBV21-1 is tagged as a pseudogene. This CDR3 is built from 12 residues. CDR3 sequence (DNA): TGTGCCAGCGGGACAGCGCAAGAGACCCAGTACTTC. Translating gives CASGTAQETQYF.

The chain joins TRBV9 to TRBJ2-5; D gene ambiguous. This CDR3 is 16 amino acids long. V lost 0 bases and J 2 bases, leaving 14 bases between the germline ends. CDR1 and CDR2 from the germline V gene are SGDLS and YYNGEE. The DNA of the CDR3 is TGTGCCAGCAGCGTAGAGCTGGGCAGAAAACAAGAGACCCAGTACTTC. Translated: CASSVELGRKQETQYF. Variable domain in full (rest from reference TRBV9 and TRBJ2-5): DSGVTQTPKHLITATGQRVTLRCSPRSGDLSVYWYQQSLDQGLQFLIQYYNGEERAKGNILERFSAQQFPDLHSELNLSSLELGDSALYFCASSVELGRKQETQYFGPGTRLLVL.

This sequence joins TRBV28 and TRBJ2-7; D is ambiguous. This CDR3 comprises 14 residues. Trimming stripped 5 bases from V and 5 bases from J, with 16 bases between. Germline CDR1 MDHEN, CDR2 SYDVKM. DNA of the CDR3: TGTGCCAGCAGTACCCCGGTCAGGCCGGACGAGCAGTACTTC. Encoded protein: CASSTPVRPDEQYF.

This clone occurred a few times. The chain has TRBV6-5 and TRBJ1-5, with a possible D match to TRBD1 (5 bases). Germline V gene sequence: CDR1 MNHEY, CDR2 SVGAGI. There are 13 residues in the CDR3. V shed 3 bases and J shed 7 bases, with 10 bases lying between them. CDR3 coding DNA: TGTGCCAGCAGTTATGGGGCGGTGCAGCCCCAGCATTTT. Amino acid sequence: CASSYGAVQPQHF.

V usage is TRBV19 and J usage is TRBJ1-3, with no clear D. The germline V and J ends were trimmed by 1 base and 0 bases, with 10 bases remaining between them. CDR1 is LNHDA and CDR2 is SQIVND in the germline V gene (reference sequence). The CDR3 contains 16 residues. The DNA for the CDR3 is TGTGCCAGTAGTATAGGCGATAGATTCTCTGGAAACACCATATATTTT. Translated: CASSIGDRFSGNTIYF.

J is TRBJ1-1 and V is TRBV6-6; 8 bases fit TRBD1. CDR1 MNHNY and CDR2 SVGAGI come from the germline V gene (reference sequence). The CDR3 is 13 residues long. The ends lost 6 bases at V and 10 bases at J; junction bases unmatched: 10. The CDR3 reads CASSPGQVQVAFF. The CDR3 DNA sequence: TGTGCCAGCAGCCCGGGACAGGTTCAAGTAGCTTTCTTT.

This chain connects TRBV5-1 to TRBJ1-5, with D possibly TRBD1 on 5 matching bases. Germline V gene sequence: CDR1 SGHRS, CDR2 YFSETQ. Trimming cost V 1 base and J 4 bases, with 12 bases left between them. The CDR3 covers 15 residues. DNA for the CDR3: TGCGCCAGCAGCTTGAGTTCCGGGGGGAATCAGCCCCAGCATTTT. Protein product: CASSLSSGGNQPQHF.

The V and J genes are TRBV5-1 and TRBJ2-2, with D perhaps TRBD1 (6 bases). Trimming shortened V by 1 base and J by 5 bases, and 12 bases separated the two germline ends. Germline V gene lookup returns CDR1 SGHRS and CDR2 YFSETQ. The CDR3 is 15 residues long. The chain's CDR3 is CASSLFRGGTGELFF. CDR3 bases: TGCGCCAGCAGCTTGTTCAGGGGCGGAACCGGGGAGCTGTTTTTT.

This chain links TRBV7-8 with TRBJ1-3; D not resolved. V lost 1 base and J 4 bases, leaving 11 bases between the germline ends. The CDR3 runs to 15 residues. Per germline, CDR1 SGHVS and CDR2 FQNEAQ. The CDR3 spells CASSLVPGGGNTIYF. Written as DNA, the CDR3 is TGTGCCAGCAGCTTAGTTCCGGGTGGGGGAAACACCATATATTTT.

This chain uses TRBV27 with TRBJ2-7; tentatively, D is TRBD2 (6 bases). This CDR3 comprises 11 residues. Trimming took 6 bases from V and 7 from J, leaving 10 bases between them. Per germline, CDR1 MNHEY and CDR2 SMNVEV (reference sequence). The CDR3 here is CASRIGGEQYF. The CDR3 region has the DNA TGTGCCAGCAGAATCGGGGGAGAGCAGTACTTC.

The J gene is TRBJ2-2, the V gene TRBV9; D not resolved. The CDR3 sequence is 13 residues long. Germline V gene sequence: CDR1 SGDLS, CDR2 YYNGEE. The ends were cut back, 0 bases at V and 5 bases at J, with 5 bases in the middle. CDR3 bases: TGTGCCAGCAGCGTAGCACTAACCGGGGAGCTGTTTTTT. Translated, it gives CASSVALTGELFF.

This chain joins TRBV4-2 and TRBJ2-2; D may match TRBD1 or TRBD2 (5 bases each). V lost 1 base and J 6 bases, leaving 9 bases between the germline ends. Germline loops: CDR1 LGHNA, CDR2 YNFKEQ. This CDR3 is 14 amino acids long. The CDR3 bases are TGTGCCAGCAGCCAAGTTACGGGGCCCGGGGAGCTGTTTTTT. This translates into CASSQVTGPGELFF.

V and J are TRBV9 and TRBJ2-3; 7 bases map to TRBD1. The CDR3 spans 15 residues. The J segment lost 6 bases and the V segment lost 4 bases, leaving 11 bases of the junction unmatched. In germline, CDR1 is SGDLS, CDR2 YYNGEE. The CDR3 coding sequence is TGTGCCAGCAGCATATCGGGACAGCTTCTTGATACGCAGTATTTT. This gives the protein CASSISGQLLDTQYF.

The chain employs TRBV28 and TRBJ2-7; the match to TRBD1 covers 9 bases. Germline V gives CDR1 MDHEN, CDR2 SYDVKM. V lost 6 bases, J lost 2 bases, and 5 bases stayed unmatched. The CDR3 has 14 residues. For the CDR3, the DNA is TGTGCCAGCAGACGGGGACAGGGTGCCTACGAGCAGTACTTC. It specifies CASRRGQGAYEQYF.

This sequence joins TRBV27 and TRBJ2-3; D unclear. V was pared by 0 bases and J by 2 bases, with 18 bases between. Germline loops: CDR1 MNHEY, CDR2 SMNVEV (reference sequence). The CDR3 is 18 residues long. The CDR3 DNA reads TGTGCCAGCAGTTTATCGTACTACTCTCTTAAGGACACAGATACGCAGTATTTT. It codes for CASSLSYYSLKDTDTQYF.

This rearrangement joins TRBV6-4 to TRBJ2-2; a weak D match, TRBD2 (6 bases). The CDR3 sequence is 17 residues long. Trimming removed 0 bases at V and 7 bases at J, with 18 bases between. Germline values: CDR1 MRHNA, CDR2 SNTAGT. CDR3 loop: CASSDSPPFSGRGELFF. The CDR3 nucleotides are TGTGCCAGCAGTGACTCACCCCCCTTTAGCGGACGCGGGGAGCTGTTTTTT.

The V and J genes are TRBV5-6 and TRBJ2-5; tentatively, D is TRBD1 or TRBD2 (5 bases each). Germline CDR1 SGHDT, CDR2 YYEEEE. V was clipped by 3 bases and J by 5 bases, with 14 bases between them. The CDR3 length is 14 residues. This chain's CDR3 is CASSSRVSGETQYF. In DNA, the CDR3 is TGTGCCAGCAGCTCCAGGGTCTCGGGGGAGACCCAGTACTTC.

The chain combines TRBV7-9 with TRBJ1-2, with 7 bases matching TRBD1. Germline V gene lookup returns CDR1 SEHNR and CDR2 FQNEAQ (reference sequence). CDR3 length: 14 residues. With V trimmed by 5 bases and J by 1 base, 4 bases remained unmatched. The CDR3 reads CASSPGQNNYGYTF. CDR3 nucleotide sequence: TGTGCCAGCAGCCCGGGACAGAATAACTATGGCTACACCTTC.

On this clone itself: Compared with germline, one end of the junction differs, possibly owing to a read error. The chain recombines TRBV6-5 with TRBJ1-5; maybe TRBD1 (5 bases). Germline lookup yields CDR1 MNHEY and CDR2 SVGAGI. This CDR3 spans 15 amino acids. The CDR3 sequence is CASSIDGGRTQLQHF. In DNA form, the CDR3 reads TGTGCCAGCAGCATAGACGGGGGGAGAACTCAGCTCCAGCATTTT.

The chain is built from TRBV4-2 and TRBJ1-4; 7 bases are shared with TRBD1. Germline-derived CDR1 and CDR2 are LGHNA and YNFKEQ. The length of the CDR3 is 16 residues. V shed 1 base, J shed 5 bases, and the junction held 7 bases outside the gene matches. CDR3 sequence reads: CASSQGPTGQNEKLFF. The CDR3 coding sequence is TGTGCCAGCAGCCAAGGTCCGACAGGGCAGAATGAAAAACTGTTTTTT.

This chain joins TRBV29-1 and TRBJ1-1; TRBD1 aligns across 7 bases. V lost 8 bases to trimming and J lost 6 bases; unmatched junction nucleotides: 12. Germline V CDR1 and CDR2: SQVTM, ANQGSEA. The CDR3 consists of 13 residues. As DNA, the CDR3 is TGCAGCTCGACAGGGTCCCCATACCCTGAAGCTTTCTTT. Encoded protein: CSSTGSPYPEAFF. Full variable domain (remainder filled in from reference TRBV29-1 and TRBJ1-1): SAVISQKPSRDICQRGTSLTIQCQVDSQVTMMFWYRQQPGQSLTLIATANQGSEATYESGFVIDKFPISRPNLTFSTLTVSNMSPEDSSIYLCSSTGSPYPEAFFGQGTRLTVV.

The V and J genes are TRBV19 and TRBJ1-6; D is possibly TRBD1 (6 bases). Germline loops: CDR1 LNHDA, CDR2 SQIVND (reference sequence). Trimming removed 9 bases at V and 6 bases at J, with 15 bases between. The CDR3 extends over 14 amino acids. In nucleotides, the CDR3 is TGTGCCAGCTCCACCGGGACACCTAATTCACCCCTCCACTTT. Its protein product is CASSTGTPNSPLHF.

The chain joins TRBV18 to TRBJ1-4; D gene ambiguous. With 0 bases removed from V and 9 bases from J, the gap between germline ends came to 17 bases. The CDR3 runs to 16 residues. Germline assignment: CDR1 KGHSH and CDR2 LQKENI. The CDR3 protein is CASSPPLSQSVQKLFF. As DNA, the CDR3 is TGTGCCAGCTCACCACCGTTGAGTCAGTCGGTGCAAAAACTGTTTTTT.

The CDR3 DNA is TGTGCCAGCAGCTTAGAGACCCGACCCTACGAGCAGTACTTC. Translating gives CASSLETRPYEQYF. The chain combines TRBV7-2 with TRBJ2-7; no definite D call. The length of the CDR3 is 14 residues. CDR1 is SGHTA and CDR2 is FQGNSA in the germline V gene. V lost 1 base to trimming and J lost 2 bases, with 9 bases between them.